The sequence of this T cell receptor beta chain was determined in a study of cytomegalovirus exposure and HLA in healthy donors. For this clone: Other DNA sequences of this sample code for an identical CDR3.

Trimming cost V 2 bases and J 4 bases, with 9 bases left between them. Germline V gene sequence: CDR1 SGHRS, CDR2 YFSETQ. This CDR3 has 13 amino acids. PCR used 60 Vbeta primers and 13 Jbeta primers. The data were produced by immunoSEQ multiplex PCR, yet TCRdb's version contains in-frame clones alone and is incomplete. Of about 170,000 clones listed, 77% are singletons. The J gene is TRBJ1-1, the V gene TRBV5-1; D is undetermined. The sequenced sample was PBMCs. The clonotype was recovered from a woman aged 30 to 39 in good health and CMV-seropositive. The CDR3 DNA follows: TGCGCCAGCAGCTTACGGGGTGGCACTGAAGCTTTCTTT. Encoded protein: CASSLRGGTEAFF.